This passage covers 16 T cell receptor beta chains from one sample sequenced in a study of beta chain features in type 1 diabetes. Every bit of the isolated RNA underwent reverse transcription, so sequencing read expressed TCRB transcripts. Only in-frame clones appear in the TCRdb table, and some are missing; sequencing was by immunoSEQ multiplex PCR. The data hold more than 150,000 clones, with less than 15% observed a single time. Sequencing was done on a sample of central memory CD4+ T cells from blood. Receptor source: a woman aged 18-35 years in good health.

This rearrangement joins TRBV30 to TRBJ1-2; the match to TRBD1 covers 7 bases. Germline loops: CDR1 GTSNPN, CDR2 SVGIG (reference sequence). The CDR3 is made up of 14 amino acids. V trimming: 2 bases; J trimming: 4 bases; junction bases outside the gene matches: 7. The CDR3 protein is CAWSLPDRAYGYTF. In DNA, the CDR3 is TGTGCCTGGAGTCTACCCGACAGGGCCTATGGCTACACCTTC.

This clone has more than one count but fewer than ten. The chain is built from TRBV10-3 and TRBJ2-1; D may be TRBD1 (6 bases). The length of the CDR3 is 14 residues. V was clipped by 10 bases and J by 5 bases, with 18 bases between them. CDR1 ENHRY and CDR2 SYGVKD come from the germline V gene. CDR3 sequence (DNA): TGTGCCAGCCAGTTAGGGGGAACTAACAATGAGCAGTTCTTC. Translated, it gives CASQLGGTNNEQFF.

This clone was detected a few times. CDR3 residues: CASSFGAGARSGANVLTF. CDR3 coding DNA: TGTGCCAGCAGCTTTGGGGCAGGGGCGAGGTCTGGGGCCAACGTCCTGACTTTC. The rearrangement links TRBV7-8 to TRBJ2-6, with D maybe TRBD1 (6 bases). The CDR3 contains 18 residues. The V end was cut by 3 bases, the J end by 1 base, with 16 bases between. Germline CDR1 and CDR2: SGHVS and FQNEAQ.

CDR3 protein: CASRSRGGLSEAFF. Written as DNA, the CDR3 is TGTGCCAGTAGATCCCGGGGAGGATTGTCTGAAGCTTTCTTT. The rearrangement joins TRBV19 to TRBJ1-1, with D unclear. The CDR3 has 14 amino acids. The germline V gene has CDR1 LNHDA and CDR2 SQIVND (reference sequence). V gave up 6 bases and J gave up 6 bases, with 17 bases separating them.

This clone was seen only a few times. As DNA, the CDR3 is TGTGCCACCGGACTAGCGGTGAAAGAGACCCAGTACTTC. This gives the protein CATGLAVKETQYF. This chain uses TRBV2 with TRBJ2-5; TRBD2 matches 10 bases. V was pared by 10 bases and J by 3 bases, with 5 bases of the junction left unmatched. CDR3 length: 13 residues. Germline-derived CDR1 and CDR2 are SNHLY and FYNNEI.

In this sample, this clone turned up a few times. The rearrangement links TRBV4-2 to TRBJ2-5; perhaps TRBD2 as D (5 bases). The germline CDR1 and CDR2 sequences are LGHNA and YNFKEQ. The ends were cut back, 0 bases at V and 2 bases at J, with 10 bases in the middle. There are 15 residues in the CDR3. CDR3 sequence reads: CASSQDRGKQETQYF. The CDR3, as DNA: TGTGCCAGCAGCCAAGATCGAGGGAAACAAGAGACCCAGTACTTC.

This chain links TRBV4-2 with TRBJ2-7; 9 bases are a match to TRBD2. Germline lookup yields CDR1 LGHNA and CDR2 YNFKEQ. With 0 bases clipped from V and 4 bases from J, the junction kept 4 bases outside the gene matches. CDR3 length equals 15 residues. CDR3 amino acids: CASSQEAGGGYEQYF. Written as DNA, the CDR3 is TGTGCCAGCAGCCAAGAAGCGGGAGGAGGATACGAGCAGTACTTC.

The CDR3 DNA reads TGTGCCAGCAGCGTGACCATAAGCGGGGGTGAAGCTTTCTTT. This encodes CASSVTISGGEAFF. The J gene is TRBJ1-1, the V gene TRBV7-2; tentatively, D is TRBD1 (5 bases). This CDR3 contains 14 residues. The germline V gene encodes CDR1 SGHTA and CDR2 FQGNSA. V was cut by 5 bases and J by 7 bases, with 17 bases left in between.

This clone showed up just a few times. The chain couples TRBV30 to TRBJ1-4; D is possibly TRBD1 (5 bases). This CDR3 contains 15 residues. Germline V gives CDR1 GTSNPN, CDR2 SVGIG (reference sequence). The germline V and J ends were trimmed by 3 bases and 7 bases, with 18 bases remaining between them. The CDR3 reads CAWRNYGTSSEKLFF. In DNA, the CDR3 is TGTGCCTGGAGGAACTACGGGACTAGTAGTGAAAAACTGTTTTTT.

V usage is TRBV7-2 and J usage is TRBJ2-2; 10 positions match TRBD2. Germline V gives CDR1 SGHTA, CDR2 FQGNSA. CDR3 size: 15 residues. Trimming took 6 bases from V and 7 from J; bases not matched to a gene: 8. Here the CDR3 reads CASRFTGTSDGELFF. The CDR3 DNA reads TGTGCCAGCAGGTTCACCGGGACTAGCGACGGGGAGCTGTTTTTT.

This clone was recorded a few times. The V call is TRBV5-1, the J call TRBJ1-1; the D is unclear. The CDR3 totals 15 residues. CDR1 and CDR2 (germline): SGHRS, YFSETQ. V was clipped by 3 bases and J by 1 base, with 13 bases between them. CDR3: CASSSSSGQNTEAFF. The CDR3 nucleotides read TGCGCCAGCAGCTCCTCCAGCGGCCAGAACACTGAAGCTTTCTTT.

This clone occurred a few times. The same CDR3 also results from other DNA sequences found in this sample. The chain links TRBV5-1 to TRBJ1-4; tentative D call: TRBD1 (6 bases). This CDR3 comprises 15 residues. V was clipped by 0 bases and J by 5 bases, with 11 bases between them. Germline CDR1 and CDR2: SGHRS and YFSETQ. The CDR3 nucleotides read TGCGCCAGCAGCTTGGCCGGTACAGGGAATGAAAAACTGTTTTTT. Translation gives CASSLAGTGNEKLFF.

The rearrangement uses TRBV30 and TRBJ2-1, with D unclear. CDR3 length: 12 residues. CDR1 and CDR2 from the germline V gene are GTSNPN and SVGIG (reference sequence). V shed 4 bases and J shed 15 bases, with 19 bases lying between them. The CDR3 sequence is CAWITVSSLAFF. The DNA for the CDR3 is TGTGCCTGGATAACAGTATCGAGTCTTGCGTTCTTC.

The V call is TRBV30, the J call TRBJ1-5; 9 nucleotides align to TRBD1. The germline V gene encodes CDR1 GTSNPN and CDR2 SVGIG (reference sequence). The CDR3 extends over 14 amino acids. The J segment lost 6 bases and the V segment lost 0 bases, leaving 3 bases of the junction unmatched. As DNA, the CDR3 is TGTGCCTGGAGTGTCGGGACAGGGCGTCAGCCCCAGCATTTT. Protein: CAWSVGTGRQPQHF.

This clone has more than one count but fewer than ten. The V gene is TRBV23-1, the J gene TRBJ1-2; 7 nucleotides agree with TRBD1. TRBV23-1 is flagged as an ORF with uncertain function. CDR3 length: 17 residues. J gave up 3 bases and V 2 bases, and 12 bases lay outside the gene matches. CDR3 sequence: CASSQPREGAVDYGYTF. The DNA of the CDR3 is TGCGCCAGCAGTCAACCGCGGGAGGGGGCGGTGGACTATGGCTACACCTTC.

This clone occurred a few times. V is TRBV9 and J is TRBJ2-5, with D possibly TRBD1 on 6 matching bases. V was pared by 0 bases and J by 9 bases, with 27 bases between. The germline CDR1 and CDR2 sequences are SGDLS and YYNGEE. The CDR3 length is 18 residues. The CDR3 DNA follows: TGTGCCAGCAGCGTAGACCCTAGCCCGCTCTACAGGGACGAACCCCAGTACTTC. The encoded protein is CASSVDPSPLYRDEPQYF.